This TCR beta chain was profiled in a study of response to subunit inactivated influenza vaccine. V dropped 5 bases and J dropped 1 base, with 21 bases sitting between them. CDR3 length equals 17 residues. The germline gives CDR1 SGHVS, CDR2 FNYEAQ. TCRdb redid the calling of the RT-PCR reads with MiXCR, one entry per CDR3 protein. Found here are about 190,000 distinct CDR3 sequences, 13% to 15% of them singletons; the top ten hold roughly 26%. This clonotype was observed a handful of times. The origin of this receptor is a man aged 50 or older who received an inactivated influenza vaccine. The V and J genes are TRBV7-6 and TRBJ2-7; D ambiguous. Material: CD8+ T cells sorted from PBMCs, obtained 5 days after vaccination. CDR3 sequence (DNA): TGTGCCAGCAGCCCCAGCGTCGGCCCCAAATATTCCTACGAGCAGTACTTC. It codes for CASSPSVGPKYSYEQYF.